This T cell receptor (beta chain) was sequenced in a study of blood T cell repertoires in COVID-19. Study overall: Material from acute and convalescent COVID-19 was sourced from the United States, Italy and Spain. T cells, B-cell-depleted T cells, or PBMCs provided the cDNA or gDNA that served as material.

Trimming removed 3 bases at V and 7 bases at J, with 13 bases between. Looked up from germline, CDR1 is MDHEN and CDR2 is SYDVKM. The CDR3 is 15 residues long. In the source study's methods: Using reference gene primer amplification, nucleated cell counts were estimated. Assay: immunoSEQ multiplex PCR; the TCRdb copy retains only in-frame clones and omits some. Clonal size and the V and J genes are those of that table, whereas D and trimming came from the DNA. The sample records 220,000 or so clones, 60% to 85% being singletons. The material sequenced was peripheral blood. The V and J genes are TRBV28 and TRBJ1-6, with TRBD1 as a possible D gene (6 bases). The receptor's source is a woman aged 65 to 85 with acute or convalescent COVID-19. The CDR3: CASSLNRAENSPLHF. Here the CDR3 DNA reads TGTGCCAGCAGTTTGAACAGGGCAGAGAATTCACCCCTCCACTTT.